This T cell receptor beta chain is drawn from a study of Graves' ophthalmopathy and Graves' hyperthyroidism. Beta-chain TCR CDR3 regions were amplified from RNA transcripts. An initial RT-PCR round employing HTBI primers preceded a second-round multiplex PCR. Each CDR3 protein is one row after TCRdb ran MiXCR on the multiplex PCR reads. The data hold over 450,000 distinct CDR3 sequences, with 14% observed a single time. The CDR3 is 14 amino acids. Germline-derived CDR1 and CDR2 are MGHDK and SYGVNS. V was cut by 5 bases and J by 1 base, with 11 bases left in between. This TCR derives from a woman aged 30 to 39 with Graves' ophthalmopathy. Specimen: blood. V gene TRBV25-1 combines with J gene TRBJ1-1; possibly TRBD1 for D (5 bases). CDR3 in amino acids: CASSRTQANTEAFF. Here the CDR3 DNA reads TGTGCCAGCAGTCGGACACAAGCGAACACTGAAGCTTTCTTT.